This T cell receptor (beta chain) was captured in a study of lymphopenia after photon versus proton radiotherapy. With V trimmed by 5 bases and J by 5 bases, 2 bases remained unmatched. The CDR3 spans 15 residues. Germline V gene sequence: CDR1 LNHDA, CDR2 SQIVND (reference sequence). The data were produced by immunoSEQ multiplex PCR, yet TCRdb's version contains in-frame clones alone and is incomplete. Of approximately 24,000 clones in the sample, around four fifths were seen once. The sequences come from peripheral blood, collected from a patient treated with photon-based radiotherapy. This sequence joins TRBV19 and TRBJ2-1; 14 bases are shared with TRBD2. The clonotype was recovered from a man in his forties or fifties with gastric cancer. The CDR3 DNA is TGTGCCAGTAGTGGGACTAGCGGGGGAAACAATGAGCAGTTCTTC. Its translation is CASSGTSGGNNEQFF.